Each of the 22 T cell receptor beta chains below was sequenced from the same sample in a study of molecular identifiers for immune sequencing clone quantification. TCRdb processed the PCR reads anew with MiXCR; each CDR3 protein has one entry. The data show tens of thousands of distinct CDR3 sequences, approximately 22% seen once. Sequencing was carried out using naive CD8+ T cells from blood, with Jurkat cell RNA spiked in. Subset specified: FACS-sorted CD8+CD4-CCR7+CD45RA+ naive T cells. These receptors all stem from a human donor in good health. Some libraries in this study had Jurkat cell RNA spiked in.

Concerning this clonotype: A much larger clone lies one base from this, so it may be a read error. The rearrangement joins TRBV18 to TRBJ2-5, with 10 bases identical to TRBD2. This CDR3 contains 17 residues. Germline V gene data show CDR1 as KGHSH and CDR2 as LQKENI. The CDR3 protein is CASSPRLAGVLQEIQYF. The DNA for the CDR3 is TGTGCCAGCTCACCAAGACTAGCGGGCGTCCTCCAAGAGATCCAGTACTTC.

With regard to this clonotype: With a much larger clone just one base away, this may be a read error. Because the CDR3 is missing its conserved closing phenylalanine or tryptophan, this is likely a read error. V gene TRBV4-1 combines with J gene TRBJ2-2; D gene unclear. Trimming removed 4 bases at V and 1 base at J, with 10 bases between. CDR1 and CDR2 (germline): MGHRA, YSYEKL. This CDR3 contains 15 residues. The CDR3 region is CASSLMDGNTGELFL. The CDR3 coding sequence is TGCGCCAGCAGCCTTATGGACGGGAACACCGGGGAGCTGTTTCTT.

This clonotype was recorded many times. The J gene is TRBJ2-5, the V gene TRBV9; D is undetermined. The CDR3 has 11 amino acids. The V end lost 3 bases, the J end lost 5 bases, and 5 bases lay between the germline ends. Per the germline V gene, CDR1 is SGDLS and CDR2 is YYNGEE. The CDR3 DNA reads as TGTGCCAGCAGCGCGGGCGAGACCCAGTACTTC. The encoded protein is CASSAGETQYF.

This clonotype was observed a few times. This chain uses TRBV6-4 with TRBJ1-5, with 10 nucleotides matching TRBD1. V was clipped by 7 bases and J by 4 bases; unmatched bases: 13. This CDR3 region has 17 residues. CDR1 is MRHNA, CDR2 SNTAGT, per germline. CDR3 in DNA: TGTGCCAGCACCGACGGCGGGACAGGGGTCTTGAATCAGCCCCAGCATTTT. Translating it yields CASTDGGTGVLNQPQHF.

At least ten counts were recorded for this clonotype. The V and J genes are TRBV27 and TRBJ2-3; D gene uncertain. Looked up from germline, CDR1 is MNHEY and CDR2 is SMNVEV (reference sequence). The CDR3 is 14 residues long. Trimming took 4 bases from V and 2 from J, leaving 10 bases between them. The CDR3 DNA follows: TGTGCCAGCAGTTCCCGGAGAGACACAGATACGCAGTATTTT. Protein product: CASSSRRDTDTQYF.

In regard to this clonotype: With a much larger clone just one base away, this may be a read error. Likely a read error: the CDR3 ends without its conserved phenylalanine or tryptophan. The chain carries TRBV5-3 and TRBJ1-5; D is uncertain. Being an ORF, TRBV5-3 has a function that is uncertain. The CDR3 loop spans 11 amino acids. V dropped 8 bases and J dropped 8 bases, with 11 bases sitting between them. The CDR3 nucleotides are TGTGCCAGCAGCCTGCGAGAGCCCCAGCATCTT. Its protein product is CASSLREPQHL.

This clonotype was picked up one time. A read error is possible here, since a much larger clone lies one base away. V is TRBV9 and J is TRBJ2-2, with a tentative D call TRBD1 (5 bases). This CDR3 region has 14 residues. The germline V gene has CDR1 SGDLS and CDR2 YYNGEE. The CDR3 DNA reads TGTGTCAGCAGCGTAGAAGGGGATACCGGGGAGCTGTTTTTT. It is translated as CVSSVEGDTGELFF.

In this sample, this clonotype turned up many times. The chain carries TRBV19 and TRBJ2-5; 10 bases map to TRBD1. CDR1 is LNHDA, CDR2 SQIVND, per germline (reference sequence). Trimming at V came to 3 bases and at J to 5 bases, leaving 6 bases not matched to a gene. The CDR3 has 15 amino acids. The CDR3 region is CASSIGDRGQETQYF. CDR3 sequence (DNA): TGTGCCAGTAGTATTGGTGACAGGGGGCAGGAGACCCAGTACTTC.

The V gene is TRBV7-9, the J gene TRBJ2-1, with TRBD2 matching 13 bases. V lost 5 bases to trimming and J lost 8 bases; unmatched junction nucleotides: 12. This CDR3 region has 17 residues. CDR1 and CDR2 from the germline V gene are SEHNR and FQNEAQ (reference sequence). The CDR3 nucleotides read TGTGCCAGCAGCCCCTGGACTAGCGGGAGAACTAGCGATGAGCAGTTCTTC. Residues: CASSPWTSGRTSDEQFF.

There are many counts of this clonotype. The chain couples TRBV13 to TRBJ2-5; no clear D. V lost 5 bases and J 2 bases, leaving 12 bases between the germline ends. In germline, CDR1 is PRHDT, CDR2 FYEKMQ (reference sequence). The CDR3 covers 14 residues. The CDR3 spells CASSRQGYQETQYF. The CDR3, as DNA: TGTGCCAGCAGCCGCCAAGGATATCAAGAGACCCAGTACTTC.

This clonotype showed up just once. A read error may be the cause here, since a much bigger clone is one base away. The rearrangement links TRBV12-3 or TRBV12-4 to TRBJ1-1, with TRBD1 as a possible D gene (5 bases). There are 15 residues in the CDR3. For the CDR3, the DNA is TGTGCCAGCAGCCCCACGGGTGGGGGAGGCACTGAAGCTTCCTTT. This encodes CASSPTGGGGTEASF.

The chain uses TRBV11-2 and TRBJ2-7; the D gene is possibly TRBD2 (5 bases). Trimming removed 3 bases at V and 5 bases at J, with 11 bases between. CDR1 is SGHAT and CDR2 is FQNNGV in the germline V gene. CDR3 length equals 13 residues. CDR3 bases: TGTGCCAGCAGCTTTTCGGGGAACCACGAGCAGTACTTC. It codes for CASSFSGNHEQYF.

As to this clonotype: This may come from a read error, since a much larger clone is one base off. The chain uses TRBV3-1 and TRBJ2-7, with D unclear. This CDR3 is 18 amino acids long. In germline, CDR1 is LGHDT, CDR2 YNNKEL (reference sequence). The CDR3 region is CASSQDFRAHVDSYEQCF. In DNA, the CDR3 is TGTGCCAGCAGCCAAGATTTTCGGGCACACGTAGACTCCTACGAGCAGTGCTTC.

The chain combines TRBV5-1 with TRBJ2-1; D is uncertain. The CDR3 spans 12 residues. The germline gives CDR1 SGHRS, CDR2 YFSETQ. V lost 10 bases and J lost 10, with 18 bases in between. Here the CDR3 reads CASSNSAPEQFF. DNA of the CDR3: TGCGCCTCCAGCAATAGTGCCCCCGAGCAGTTCTTC.

With regard to this clonotype: Sequence at one end of the junction differs from germline and may be a read error. The chain employs TRBV6-2 or TRBV6-3 and TRBJ1-1; no reliable D call. The CDR3 covers 12 residues. Germline V gene lookup returns CDR1 MNHEY and CDR2 SVGEGT. Here the CDR3 reads CVSSYTGTEAFF. CDR3 nucleotides: TGTGTCAGCAGTTACACGGGTACTGAAGCTTTCTTT.

This clonotype was detected many times. This sequence joins TRBV3-1 and TRBJ2-2, with D unresolved. V shed 1 base and J shed 7 bases, with 7 bases lying between them. The CDR3 sequence is 13 residues long. Germline values: CDR1 LGHDT, CDR2 YNNKEL (reference sequence). The CDR3 protein is CASSQVLSGELFF. The CDR3 region has the DNA TGTGCCAGCAGCCAAGTGTTGAGCGGGGAGCTGTTTTTT. Drawing the rest from reference TRBV3-1 and TRBJ2-2, the complete variable domain is DTAVSQTPKYLVTQMGNDKSIKCEQNLGHDTMYWYKQDSKKFLKIMFSYNNKELIINETVPNRFSPKSPDKAHLNLHINSLELGDSAVYFCASSQVLSGELFFGEGSRLTVL.

Turning to this clonotype: This CDR3 fails to terminate in the conserved phenylalanine or tryptophan, so it likely reflects a read error. The chain couples TRBV10-3 to TRBJ2-2; D is possibly TRBD1 or TRBD2 (5 bases each). The germline V gene encodes CDR1 ENHRY and CDR2 SYGVKD. This CDR3 is built from 15 residues. Trimming stripped 10 bases from V and 0 bases from J, with 15 bases between. The DNA of the CDR3 is TGTGCCACCAGGGACCTTCTGACGAACACCGGGGAGCTGTTTATT. Translation: CATRDLLTNTGELFI.

This clonotype was counted at least ten times. The CDR3 bases are TGCAGTGCTAGACCACCGGGTACGCAGTATTTT. Its translation: CSARPPGTQYF. This sequence joins TRBV20-1 and TRBJ2-3; no clear D. V dropped 2 bases and J dropped 8 bases, with 8 bases sitting between them. Germline CDR1 reads DFQATT; CDR2 reads SNEGSKA (reference sequence). This CDR3 has 11 residues.

Comments on this clonotype: Being one base from a much bigger clone, this may be a read error. This sequence joins TRBV4-1 and TRBJ2-7; D possibly matches TRBD1 or TRBD2 (6 bases each). Germline V gene data show CDR1 as MGHRA and CDR2 as YSYEKL. The CDR3 has 16 amino acids. The V gene lost 4 bases and the J gene lost 2 bases, with 18 bases spanning the gap. The chain's CDR3 is CASSPVGIGGPYEQYF. CDR3 in DNA: TGCGCCAGCAGCCCGGTCGGGATAGGGGGGCCCTACGAGCAGTACTTC.

This clonotype was counted at least ten times. This chain joins TRBV28 and TRBJ1-1, with D perhaps matching TRBD1 (5 bases). This CDR3 region has 14 residues. Trimming stripped 2 bases from V and 7 bases from J, with 14 bases between. Germline V CDR1 and CDR2: MDHEN, SYDVKM. DNA of the CDR3: TGTGCCAGCAGTTTAAGGGGAGGGCCCCATGAAGCTTTCTTT. Amino acids: CASSLRGGPHEAFF.

At least ten counts were recorded for this clonotype. This chain uses TRBV7-6 with TRBJ2-3, with 9 bases fitting TRBD1. The germline V gene has CDR1 SGHVS and CDR2 FNYEAQ. The ends lost 0 bases at V and 6 bases at J; junction bases unmatched: 4. CDR3 size: 15 residues. The DNA for the CDR3 is TGTGCCAGCAGCTTAGCCACAGGGGGCTGGGATACGCAGTATTTT. It codes for CASSLATGGWDTQYF.

The CDR3 bases are TGTGCCAGCAGTTTTACTAGCGGGAGGGAAGAGACCCAGTACTTC. This translates into CASSFTSGREETQYF. V and J are TRBV12-3 or TRBV12-4 and TRBJ2-5, with 13 nucleotides matching TRBD2. Trimming removed 3 bases from V and 3 bases from J; junction bases left unmatched: 1. The CDR3 length is 15 residues.